This TCR beta chain was sequenced during a study of blood T cell repertoires in COVID-19. Study-wide background: COVID-19 samples collected from the United States, Italy and Spain covered acute and convalescent phases. Sources were T cells, B-cell-depleted T cells, or PBMCs; the material itself was cDNA or gDNA.

This CDR3 is built from 12 residues. The V and J ends lost 7 bases and 2 bases respectively, with 8 bases between them. From germline, CDR1 is SNHLY and CDR2 FYNNEI. Original data processing: Researchers report that nucleated cell counts were estimated from reference gene primer amplification. The assay was immunoSEQ multiplex PCR, and TCRdb's table has in-frame clones only and misses some. The D gene and trimming were derived from the DNA, and the V and J assignments and clone size from that table. The sample carries around 85,000 clones, nearly 90% recorded once. V gene TRBV2 combines with J gene TRBJ2-5; no clear D gene. This TCR derives from a woman aged 80 or over with active or convalescent COVID-19. Material: peripheral blood. The CDR3 protein is CASTRGQETQYF. The CDR3 coding sequence is TGTGCCAGCACTCGCGGACAAGAGACCCAGTACTTC.